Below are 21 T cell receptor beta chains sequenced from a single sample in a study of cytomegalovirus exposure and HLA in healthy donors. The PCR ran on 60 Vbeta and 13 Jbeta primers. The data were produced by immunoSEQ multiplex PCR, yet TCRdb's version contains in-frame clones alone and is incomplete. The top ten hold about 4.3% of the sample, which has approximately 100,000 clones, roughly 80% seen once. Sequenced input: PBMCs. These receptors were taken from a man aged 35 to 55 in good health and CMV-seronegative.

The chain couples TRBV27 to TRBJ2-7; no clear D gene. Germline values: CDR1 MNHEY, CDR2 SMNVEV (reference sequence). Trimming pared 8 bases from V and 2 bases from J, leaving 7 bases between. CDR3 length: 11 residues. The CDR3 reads CASGLTYEQYF. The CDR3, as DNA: TGTGCCAGCGGGCTGACCTACGAGCAGTACTTC.

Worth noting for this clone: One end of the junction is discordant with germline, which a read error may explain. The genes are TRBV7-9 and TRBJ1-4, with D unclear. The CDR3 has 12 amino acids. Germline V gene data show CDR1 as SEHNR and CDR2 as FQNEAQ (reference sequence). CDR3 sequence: CSSSLAREKLFF. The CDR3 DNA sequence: TGTTCCAGCAGCTTAGCCAGGGAAAAACTGTTTTTT.

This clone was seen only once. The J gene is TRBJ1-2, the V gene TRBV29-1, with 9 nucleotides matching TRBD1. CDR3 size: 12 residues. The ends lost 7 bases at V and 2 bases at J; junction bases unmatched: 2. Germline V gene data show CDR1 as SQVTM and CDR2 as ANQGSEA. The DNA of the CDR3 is TGCAGCGCCGGACAGGGGAACTATGGCTACACCTTC. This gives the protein CSAGQGNYGYTF.

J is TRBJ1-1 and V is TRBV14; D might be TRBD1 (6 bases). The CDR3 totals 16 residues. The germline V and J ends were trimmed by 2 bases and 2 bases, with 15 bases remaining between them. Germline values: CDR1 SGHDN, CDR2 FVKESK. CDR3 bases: TGTGCCAGCAGCCAAACCACGGACAGTTATAACACTGAAGCTTTCTTT. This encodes CASSQTTDSYNTEAFF.

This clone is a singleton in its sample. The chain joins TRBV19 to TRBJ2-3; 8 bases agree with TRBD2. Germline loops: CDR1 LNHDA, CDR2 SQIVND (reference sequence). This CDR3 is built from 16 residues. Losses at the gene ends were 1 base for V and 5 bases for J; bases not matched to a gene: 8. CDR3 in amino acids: CASSIGTSGAGDTQYF. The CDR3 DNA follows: TGTGCCAGTAGTATAGGTACTAGCGGTGCTGGAGATACGCAGTATTTT.

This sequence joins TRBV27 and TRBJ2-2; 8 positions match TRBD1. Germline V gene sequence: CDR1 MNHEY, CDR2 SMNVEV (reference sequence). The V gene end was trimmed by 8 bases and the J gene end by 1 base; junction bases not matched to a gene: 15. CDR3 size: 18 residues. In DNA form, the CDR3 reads TGTGCCAGCTTACTCATTGGCAGGGGGCCGGGGAACACCGGGGAGCTGTTTTTT. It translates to CASLLIGRGPGNTGELFF.

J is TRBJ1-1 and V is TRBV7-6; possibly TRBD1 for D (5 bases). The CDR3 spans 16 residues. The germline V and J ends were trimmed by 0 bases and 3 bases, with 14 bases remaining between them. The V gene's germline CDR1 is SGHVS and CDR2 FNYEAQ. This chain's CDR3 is CASSLAPSGMDTEAFF. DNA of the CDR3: TGTGCCAGCAGCTTAGCGCCCTCAGGGATGGACACTGAAGCTTTCTTT.

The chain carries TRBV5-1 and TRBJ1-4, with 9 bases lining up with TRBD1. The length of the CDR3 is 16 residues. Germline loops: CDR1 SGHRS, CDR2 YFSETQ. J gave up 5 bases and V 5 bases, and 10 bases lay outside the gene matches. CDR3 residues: CASRQLRTGENEKLFF. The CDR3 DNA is TGCGCCAGCAGACAACTTAGGACAGGGGAAAATGAAAAACTGTTTTTT.

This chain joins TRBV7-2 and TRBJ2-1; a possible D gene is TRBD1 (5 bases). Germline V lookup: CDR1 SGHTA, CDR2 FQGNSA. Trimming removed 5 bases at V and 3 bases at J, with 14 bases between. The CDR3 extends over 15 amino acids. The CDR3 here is CASSLGQELYNEQFF. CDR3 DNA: TGTGCCAGCAGCCTGGGGCAGGAGCTCTACAATGAGCAGTTCTTC. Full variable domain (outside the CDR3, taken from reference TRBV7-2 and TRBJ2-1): GAGVSQSPSNKVTEKGKDVELRCDPISGHTALYWYRQSLGQGLEFLIYFQGNSAPDKSGLPSDRFSAERTGGSVSTLTIQRTQQEDSAVYLCASSLGQELYNEQFFGPGTRLTVL.

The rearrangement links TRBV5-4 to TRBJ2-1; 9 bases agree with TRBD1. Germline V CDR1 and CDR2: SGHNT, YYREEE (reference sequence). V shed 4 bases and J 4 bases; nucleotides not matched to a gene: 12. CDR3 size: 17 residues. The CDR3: CASSVTGTGIKYNEQFF. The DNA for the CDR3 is TGTGCCAGCAGCGTCACCGGGACAGGGATAAAGTACAATGAGCAGTTCTTC.

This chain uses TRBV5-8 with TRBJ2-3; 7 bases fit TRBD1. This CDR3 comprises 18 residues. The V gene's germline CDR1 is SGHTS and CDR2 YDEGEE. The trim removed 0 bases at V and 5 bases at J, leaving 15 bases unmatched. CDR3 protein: CASSLVPLRGGGKDTQYF. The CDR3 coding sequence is TGTGCCAGCAGCTTGGTCCCCCTCCGAGGGGGCGGAAAAGATACGCAGTATTTT. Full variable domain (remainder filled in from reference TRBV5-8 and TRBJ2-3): EAGVTQSPTHLIKTRGQQATLRCSPISGHTSVYWYQQALGLGLQFLLWYDEGEERNRGNFPPRFSGRQFPNYSSELNVNALELEDSALYLCASSLVPLRGGGKDTQYFGPGTRLTVL.

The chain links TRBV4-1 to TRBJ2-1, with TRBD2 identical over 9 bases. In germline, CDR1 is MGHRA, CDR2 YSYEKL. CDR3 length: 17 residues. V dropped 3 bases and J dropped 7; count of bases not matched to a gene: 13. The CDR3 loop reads CASSQIERLAGRNEQFF. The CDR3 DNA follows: TGCGCCAGCAGCCAGATTGAGAGGCTAGCGGGGAGAAATGAGCAGTTCTTC.

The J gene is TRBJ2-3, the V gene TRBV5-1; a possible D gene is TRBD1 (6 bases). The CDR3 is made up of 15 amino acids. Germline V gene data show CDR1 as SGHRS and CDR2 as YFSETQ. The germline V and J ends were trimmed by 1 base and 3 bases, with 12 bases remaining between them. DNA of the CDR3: TGCGCCAGCAGCTTGTTACAGGGTCAGACAGATACGCAGTATTTT. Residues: CASSLLQGQTDTQYF.

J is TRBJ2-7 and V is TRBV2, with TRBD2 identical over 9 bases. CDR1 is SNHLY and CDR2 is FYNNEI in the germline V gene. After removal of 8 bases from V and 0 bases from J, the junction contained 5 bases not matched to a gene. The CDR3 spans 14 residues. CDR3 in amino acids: CASLAGALSYEQYF. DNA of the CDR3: TGTGCCAGCTTAGCGGGGGCCCTCTCCTACGAGCAGTACTTC.

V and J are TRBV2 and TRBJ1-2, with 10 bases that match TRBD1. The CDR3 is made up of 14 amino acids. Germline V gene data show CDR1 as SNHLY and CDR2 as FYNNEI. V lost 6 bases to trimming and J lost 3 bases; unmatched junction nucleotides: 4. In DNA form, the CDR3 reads TGTGCCAGCAGGGCGGGGACAGGGGACTATGGCTACACCTTC. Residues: CASRAGTGDYGYTF.

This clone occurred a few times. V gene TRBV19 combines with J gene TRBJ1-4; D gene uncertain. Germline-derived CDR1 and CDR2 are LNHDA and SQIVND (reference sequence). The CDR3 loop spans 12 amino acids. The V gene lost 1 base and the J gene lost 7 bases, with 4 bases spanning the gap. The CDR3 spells CASSIAGEKLFF. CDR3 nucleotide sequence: TGTGCCAGTAGTATAGCGGGTGAAAAACTGTTTTTT. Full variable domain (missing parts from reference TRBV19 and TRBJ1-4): DGGITQSPKYLFRKEGQNVTLSCEQNLNHDAMYWYRQDPGQGLRLIYYSQIVNDFQKGDIAEGYSVSREKKESFPLTVTSAQKNPTAFYLCASSIAGEKLFFGSGTQLSVL.

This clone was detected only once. The CDR3 region is CASSAGTGGAVTQYF. DNA for the CDR3: TGTGCCAGCAGTGCCGGGACAGGGGGCGCGGTGACCCAGTACTTC. The V gene is TRBV6-5, the J gene TRBJ2-5; 12 bases match TRBD1. Unmatched junction bases numbered 8, after V lost 5 bases and J lost 7 bases. Germline V gene sequence: CDR1 MNHEY, CDR2 SVGAGI. The length of the CDR3 is 15 residues.

This chain's CDR3 is CASSLSTRDSYGYTF. Written as DNA, the CDR3 is TGTGCCAGCAGTTTATCGACCCGGGACTCTTATGGCTACACCTTC. The chain links TRBV27 to TRBJ1-2; maybe TRBD1 (5 bases). Deletions cut 0 bases from V and 5 bases from J, with 13 bases between. CDR1 is MNHEY and CDR2 is SMNVEV in the germline V gene (reference sequence). The CDR3 runs 15 residues.

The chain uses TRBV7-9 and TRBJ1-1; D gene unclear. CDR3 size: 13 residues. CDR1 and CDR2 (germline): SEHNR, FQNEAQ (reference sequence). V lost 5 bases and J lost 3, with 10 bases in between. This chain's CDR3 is CASSPAGYTEAFF. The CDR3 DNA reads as TGTGCCAGCAGCCCGGCGGGGTACACTGAAGCTTTCTTT.

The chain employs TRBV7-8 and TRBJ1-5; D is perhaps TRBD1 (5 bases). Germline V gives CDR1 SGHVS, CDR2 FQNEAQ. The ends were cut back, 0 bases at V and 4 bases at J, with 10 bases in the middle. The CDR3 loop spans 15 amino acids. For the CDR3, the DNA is TGTGCCAGCAGCTTAGCAGCAGGGACTAATCAGCCCCAGCATTTT. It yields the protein CASSLAAGTNQPQHF.

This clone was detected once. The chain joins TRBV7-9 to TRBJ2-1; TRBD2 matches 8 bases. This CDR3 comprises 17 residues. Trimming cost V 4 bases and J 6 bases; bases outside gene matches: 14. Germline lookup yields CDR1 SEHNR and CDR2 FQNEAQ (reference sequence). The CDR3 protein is CASSWFGRGHDSNEQFF. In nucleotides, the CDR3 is TGTGCCAGCAGCTGGTTCGGGAGGGGACACGACTCCAATGAGCAGTTCTTC.